The 28 T cell receptor beta chains listed next were all sequenced from one sample in a study of T cell responses to AZD1222 COVID-19 vaccine. Clones were read by immunoSEQ multiplex PCR, and TCRdb kept only the in-frame ones, dropping some. The sample records about 83,000 clones, roughly 90% being singletons. The sequences come from peripheral blood, collected on day 0 of MenACWY control vaccination. These receptors originate from an adult in good health.

The chain combines TRBV30 with TRBJ2-7; D might be TRBD1 or TRBD2, each matching 6 bases. The V and J ends lost 5 bases and 2 bases respectively, with 10 bases between them. Germline V gene data show CDR1 as GTSNPN and CDR2 as SVGIG (reference sequence). The CDR3 extends over 12 amino acids. The CDR3 region is CAWGGGAYEQYF. The DNA for the CDR3 is TGTGCCTGGGGAGGGGGAGCCTACGAGCAGTACTTC.

The CDR3: CASRSGLAGGYEQYF. CDR3 bases: TGTGCCAGCAGATCGGGACTAGCGGGAGGCTACGAGCAGTACTTC. V gene TRBV7-2 combines with J gene TRBJ2-7; 15 bases agree with TRBD2. In germline, CDR1 is SGHTA, CDR2 FQGNSA. The CDR3 consists of 15 residues. Trimming at V came to 6 bases and at J to 3 bases, leaving 3 bases not matched to a gene.

The chain uses TRBV29-1 and TRBJ2-1, with D tentatively TRBD2 (6 bases). V lost 3 bases and J lost 5, with 14 bases in between. Germline V gene sequence: CDR1 SQVTM, CDR2 ANQGSEA. The CDR3 sequence is 14 residues long. CDR3 coding DNA: TGCAGCGTTGACAGGCAGGGAGGAAACAATGAGCAGTTCTTC. The encoded protein is CSVDRQGGNNEQFF.

The chain has TRBV30 and TRBJ1-5; D gene unclear. This CDR3 is built from 12 residues. Looked up from germline, CDR1 is GTSNPN and CDR2 is SVGIG (reference sequence). The germline V and J ends were trimmed by 3 bases and 2 bases, with 5 bases remaining between them. The CDR3 here is CAWSGGNQPQHF. CDR3 DNA sequence: TGTGCCTGGAGCGGCGGCAATCAGCCCCAGCATTTT.

This sequence joins TRBV10-3 and TRBJ2-1; the match to TRBD2 covers 10 bases. With V trimmed by 8 bases and J by 9 bases, 16 bases remained unmatched. Germline V gene lookup returns CDR1 ENHRY and CDR2 SYGVKD. This CDR3 is 16 amino acids long. In DNA form, the CDR3 reads TGTGCCATCGGGTCCGGGGGGCTAGCGGGAGCAAGTGAGCAGTTCTTC. It yields the protein CAIGSGGLAGASEQFF.

The sample holds a few counts of this clone. The V call is TRBV29-1, the J call TRBJ2-1; the D gene is possibly TRBD2 (6 bases). Trimming left V 4 bases short and J 7 bases short, with 11 bases between. Germline V gives CDR1 SQVTM, CDR2 ANQGSEA. CDR3 length equals 12 residues. CDR3 protein: CSVVGEVNEQFF. In nucleotides, the CDR3 is TGCAGCGTTGTAGGGGAGGTGAATGAGCAGTTCTTC.

This clone was seen only once. This sequence joins TRBV30 and TRBJ2-1, with D hard to call. CDR3 length: 13 residues. The germline gives CDR1 GTSNPN, CDR2 SVGIG (reference sequence). Between the trimmed V and J ends, which lost 3 bases and 6 bases, there was a span of 12 bases. The CDR3: CAWRVGYPNEQFF. Written as DNA, the CDR3 is TGTGCCTGGAGGGTGGGGTACCCCAATGAGCAGTTCTTC.

V usage is TRBV29-1 and J usage is TRBJ1-2; D is ambiguous. The length of the CDR3 is 9 residues. From germline, CDR1 is SQVTM and CDR2 ANQGSEA. V was shortened by 5 bases and J by 6 bases, with 4 bases between the two germline ends. The CDR3 DNA is TGCAGCGTTTCGGATGGCTACACCTTC. It codes for CSVSDGYTF.

The chain couples TRBV6-5 to TRBJ2-1; D is possibly TRBD2 (6 bases). V shed 7 bases and J shed 3 bases, with 10 bases lying between them. This CDR3 contains 13 residues. Per germline, CDR1 MNHEY and CDR2 SVGAGI. The CDR3 sequence: CASTRRGYNEQFF. CDR3 coding DNA: TGTGCCAGCACCCGGCGGGGCTACAATGAGCAGTTCTTC.

V is TRBV7-2 and J is TRBJ1-6; 8 bases match TRBD1. The V gene's germline CDR1 is SGHTA and CDR2 FQGNSA. The junction had 6 bases not matched to a gene; V was cut back by 7 bases and J by 4 bases. CDR3 size: 15 residues. CDR3 nucleotide sequence: TGTGCCAGCACCCCTCAGGGGGCTTATAATTCACCCCTCCACTTT. Translation: CASTPQGAYNSPLHF.

This chain links TRBV18 with TRBJ1-1; D is possibly TRBD1 (6 bases). With 6 bases removed from V and 4 bases from J, the gap between germline ends came to 21 bases. This CDR3 spans 16 amino acids. CDR1 is KGHSH, CDR2 LQKENI, per germline. CDR3 in DNA: TGTGCCAGCTCCCCCCCGGGGGGGGCGCCGGTCACTGAAGCTTTCTTT. Translated, it gives CASSPPGGAPVTEAFF.

V gene TRBV28 combines with J gene TRBJ1-2, with no clear D. The ends were cut back, 3 bases at V and 8 bases at J, with 10 bases in the middle. Germline V gene data show CDR1 as MDHEN and CDR2 as SYDVKM. The CDR3 spans 12 residues. CDR3 DNA: TGTGCCAGCAGTTTGCGCCCCCTGGGCTACACCTTC. Its protein product is CASSLRPLGYTF.

J is TRBJ2-2 and V is TRBV25-1; 7 bases agree with TRBD2. The CDR3 covers 14 residues. Germline-derived CDR1 and CDR2 are MGHDK and SYGVNS. The junction had 5 bases not matched to a gene; V was cut back by 5 bases and J by 5 bases. The CDR3, as DNA: TGTGCCAGCAGTCGTGGGAGGGGAACCGGGGAGCTGTTTTTT. This encodes CASSRGRGTGELFF.

The V gene is TRBV7-9, the J gene TRBJ2-7; 9 nucleotides line up with TRBD1. V was pared by 5 bases and J by 6 bases, with 11 bases of the junction left unmatched. CDR1 is SEHNR, CDR2 FQNEAQ, per germline (reference sequence). This CDR3 has 15 residues. The CDR3 here is CASSTAGTGFSEQYF. In DNA, the CDR3 is TGTGCCAGCAGCACAGCCGGGACAGGGTTTAGCGAGCAGTACTTC.

V is TRBV5-6 and J is TRBJ1-2; 7 positions match TRBD1. The length of the CDR3 is 12 residues. CDR1 and CDR2 from the germline V gene are SGHDT and YYEEEE. Losses at the gene ends were 4 bases for V and 5 bases for J; bases not matched to a gene: 2. For the CDR3, the DNA is TGTGCCAGCAGCGACAGGGTTTATGGCTACACCTTC. Its protein is CASSDRVYGYTF.

The sample holds one count of this clone. The rearrangement uses TRBV4-1 and TRBJ2-2; a weak D match, TRBD2 (5 bases). V gave up 0 bases and J gave up 1 base, with 24 bases separating them. CDR1 and CDR2 from the germline V gene are MGHRA and YSYEKL. The CDR3 spans 21 residues. CDR3 sequence reads: CASSQEALLRRAERNTGELFF. The CDR3 nucleotides are TGCGCCAGCAGCCAAGAGGCCCTCCTCCGGAGAGCGGAGCGGAACACCGGGGAGCTGTTTTTT.

This chain joins TRBV9 and TRBJ2-7, with D perhaps TRBD1 (5 bases). The CDR3 totals 15 residues. Germline V gene data show CDR1 as SGDLS and CDR2 as YYNGEE. V lost 0 bases and J 4 bases, leaving 14 bases between the germline ends. The CDR3 nucleotides read TGTGCCAGCAGCGTAGGGGCAGGGTTTCTTTACGAGCAGTACTTC. Its protein is CASSVGAGFLYEQYF.

This clone is a singleton in its sample. The V gene is TRBV5-8, the J gene TRBJ2-4, with D hard to call. CDR1 SGHTS and CDR2 YDEGEE come from the germline V gene. V was cut by 3 bases and J by 0 bases, with 7 bases left in between. The CDR3 is 14 amino acids. CDR3: CASSSTIAKNIQYF. CDR3 DNA sequence: TGTGCCAGCAGCTCAACAATAGCCAAAAACATTCAGTACTTC.

The chain has TRBV15 and TRBJ2-7; D not certain. The CDR3 is 12 residues long. V lost 1 base and J lost 13, with 14 bases in between. The germline V gene encodes CDR1 LNHNV and CDR2 YYDKDF (reference sequence). In DNA form, the CDR3 reads TGTGCCACCAGCAGAGCGGGCTTGGCGAGCTACTTC. It translates to CATSRAGLASYF.

The chain carries TRBV19 and TRBJ1-5; tentatively, D is TRBD1 (5 bases). The ends were cut back, 7 bases at V and 0 bases at J, with 13 bases in the middle. In germline, CDR1 is LNHDA, CDR2 SQIVND (reference sequence). The CDR3 loop spans 15 amino acids. CDR3 bases: TGTGCCAGTAAGGTCGTGGGGGATAGCAATCAGCCCCAGCATTTT. Protein: CASKVVGDSNQPQHF.

Points on this clone: Its ends do not fully match the called genes, so a read error is possible. The V gene is TRBV5-1, the J gene TRBJ2-5; D remains unclear. The CDR3 extends over 13 amino acids. CDR1 SGHRS and CDR2 YFSETQ come from the germline V gene. The CDR3 sequence is CASSLGTQETQYF. The CDR3 nucleotides read TGCGCCAGCAGTTTGGGCACCCAAGAGACCCAGTACTTC.

The gene calls are TRBV18 and TRBJ2-7; no clear D gene. Trimming left V 1 base short and J 1 base short, with 11 bases between. CDR1 and CDR2 (germline): KGHSH, LQKENI. The CDR3 sequence is 15 residues long. CDR3 coding DNA: TGTGCCAGCTCACCACTCTTGACTGGGTCCTACGAGCAGTACTTC. Amino acid sequence: CASSPLLTGSYEQYF.

The chain uses TRBV29-1 and TRBJ2-5; D possibly corresponds to TRBD1 (6 bases). CDR3 length: 13 residues. CDR1 is SQVTM, CDR2 ANQGSEA, per germline. V dropped 6 bases and J dropped 4 bases, with 15 bases sitting between them. The chain's CDR3 is CSVGTGTPETQYF. Written as DNA, the CDR3 is TGCAGCGTCGGCACAGGGACCCCAGAGACCCAGTACTTC.

The CDR3 DNA reads TGTGCCAGCAGCTCGGACGGCGGGCGGGAGCAGTACTTC. The encoded protein is CASSSDGGREQYF. This chain joins TRBV7-9 and TRBJ2-7; the D gene is possibly TRBD2 (5 bases). The CDR3 covers 13 residues. Germline V gene lookup returns CDR1 SEHNR and CDR2 FQNEAQ (reference sequence). V was cut by 4 bases and J by 7 bases, with 14 bases left in between.

The rearrangement uses TRBV27 and TRBJ1-5; D ambiguous. The CDR3 is 13 residues long. Germline lookup yields CDR1 MNHEY and CDR2 SMNVEV (reference sequence). V lost 6 bases, J lost 4 bases, and 10 bases lay in between. The CDR3 spells CASRDGRNQPQHF. DNA for the CDR3: TGTGCCAGCAGGGACGGAAGAAATCAGCCCCAGCATTTT.

The chain joins TRBV6-8 to TRBJ1-5, with unresolved D. Germline CDR1 MNHGY, CDR2 SAAAGT. Trimming shortened V by 2 bases and J by 2 bases, and 16 bases separated the two germline ends. This CDR3 is 17 amino acids long. The CDR3 sequence: CASSYHLRRNGNQPQHF. CDR3 bases: TGTGCCAGCAGTTACCATTTGAGGCGGAATGGCAATCAGCCCCAGCATTTT.

V gene TRBV10-3 combines with J gene TRBJ2-3, with 8 bases lining up with TRBD1. The CDR3 is 15 residues long. With V trimmed by 6 bases and J by 4 bases, 9 bases remained unmatched. Germline V gives CDR1 ENHRY, CDR2 SYGVKD. CDR3 amino acids: CAISPGQGGPDTQYF. The CDR3 DNA follows: TGTGCCATCAGCCCAGGACAGGGAGGACCAGATACGCAGTATTTT.

The chain combines TRBV7-9 with TRBJ1-1, with D unclear. V was pared by 5 bases and J by 6 bases, with 13 bases between. This CDR3 spans 13 amino acids. From germline, CDR1 is SEHNR and CDR2 FQNEAQ (reference sequence). CDR3 protein: CASSPISGAEAFF. CDR3 nucleotides: TGTGCCAGCAGCCCTATTTCAGGCGCTGAAGCTTTCTTT.